The 31 T cell receptor beta chains listed next were all sequenced from one sample in a study of T cell clones after liver transplantation. The protocol was immunoSEQ multiplex PCR, while the TCRdb copy is restricted to in-frame clones and leaves out a portion. The table lists 99,000 or so clones, around 83% of them singletons. Sequences were derived from CD4+ T cells from blood, sampled before liver transplant. These receptors originate from a human donor who received a liver transplant.

CDR3 bases: TGCGCCAGCAGTCACACCCTAGCGGGAGTGGGCACCGGGGAGCTGTTTTTT. As protein: CASSHTLAGVGTGELFF. This sequence joins TRBV10-2 and TRBJ2-2; 10 bases align to TRBD2. The junction had 10 bases not matched to a gene; V was cut back by 5 bases and J by 4 bases. From germline, CDR1 is WSHSY and CDR2 SAAADI. The CDR3 sequence is 17 residues long.

This clone was found a few times. V and J are TRBV18 and TRBJ1-1, with 9 bases aligning to TRBD1. Germline assignment: CDR1 KGHSH and CDR2 LQKENI. J lost 4 bases, V lost 2 bases, and 5 bases had no gene match. The CDR3 is 15 amino acids. CDR3 nucleotides: TGTGCCAGCTCACCAGGCCGGGACAGGGTCACTGAAGCTTTCTTT. Translating it yields CASSPGRDRVTEAFF.

This clone was counted between two and nine times. The rearrangement uses TRBV28 and TRBJ2-7; 9 bases match TRBD1. Unmatched junction bases numbered 20, after V lost 6 bases and J lost 5 bases. The CDR3 covers 18 residues. Germline V gene data show CDR1 as MDHEN and CDR2 as SYDVKM. The CDR3 here is CASSPRASLGDRVDEQYF. The DNA of the CDR3 is TGTGCCAGCAGCCCCCGGGCCAGCTTGGGGGACAGGGTAGACGAGCAGTACTTC.

The chain has TRBV19 and TRBJ1-2; D unresolved. CDR3 length: 15 residues. Germline V gives CDR1 LNHDA, CDR2 SQIVND (reference sequence). V was cut by 6 bases and J by 6 bases, with 20 bases left in between. The CDR3 sequence: CASSPGAGSDHGYTF. CDR3 in DNA: TGTGCCAGTAGCCCGGGAGCGGGCTCGGATCATGGCTACACCTTC.

This clone was seen only once. The gene calls are TRBV5-1 and TRBJ1-1, with D possibly being TRBD1 (5 bases). The CDR3 loop spans 13 amino acids. V lost 2 bases and J 5 bases, leaving 10 bases between the germline ends. The germline V gene encodes CDR1 SGHRS and CDR2 YFSETQ. The CDR3 protein is CASSFQGNTEAFF. The CDR3 DNA reads as TGCGCCAGCAGCTTCCAGGGAAATACTGAAGCTTTCTTT.

The J gene is TRBJ2-4, the V gene TRBV6-5; TRBD2 aligns across 8 bases. The CDR3 extends over 15 amino acids. Trimming at V came to 5 bases and at J to 3 bases, leaving 6 bases not matched to a gene. CDR1 and CDR2 (germline): MNHEY, SVGAGI. The chain's CDR3 is CASSPGGGVKNIQYF. The CDR3, as DNA: TGTGCCAGCAGTCCGGGAGGGGGTGTCAAAAACATTCAGTACTTC.

The gene calls are TRBV6-6 and TRBJ2-7, with 9 bases identical to TRBD1. After removal of 6 bases from V and 6 bases from J, the junction contained 9 bases not matched to a gene. The germline CDR1 and CDR2 sequences are MNHNY and SVGAGI (reference sequence). The CDR3 has 14 residues. DNA of the CDR3: TGTGCCAGCAGCCCCGGGACAGGGCCTGTCGAGCAGTACTTC. Encoded protein: CASSPGTGPVEQYF.

This clone was recorded a few times. The rearrangement links TRBV6-6 to TRBJ2-7; D unclear. The CDR3 loop spans 12 amino acids. V was pared by 6 bases and J by 5 bases, with 11 bases between. Germline assignment: CDR1 MNHNY and CDR2 SVGAGI (reference sequence). CDR3 in amino acids: CASSIGPHEQYF. The CDR3 DNA is TGTGCCAGCAGCATAGGACCTCACGAGCAGTACTTC.

This chain links TRBV7-9 with TRBJ2-3, with D unresolved. Between the trimmed V and J ends, which lost 6 bases and 4 bases, there was a span of 17 bases. The germline CDR1 and CDR2 sequences are SEHNR and FQNEAQ (reference sequence). The CDR3 spans 15 residues. CDR3 residues: CASRKRTSASDTQYF. CDR3 nucleotide sequence: TGTGCCAGCAGAAAAAGGACCAGTGCATCAGATACGCAGTATTTT.

This clone has a single count. The CDR3 bases are TGCAGCGCTTCGGACTGGGGGGCCAGAATGTACAATGAGCAGTTCTTC. It translates to CSASDWGARMYNEQFF. J is TRBJ2-1 and V is TRBV29-1, with D perhaps assigned TRBD1 or TRBD2 (6 bases each). Germline V CDR1 and CDR2: SQVTM, ANQGSEA. The CDR3 totals 16 residues. V was pared by 7 bases and J by 4 bases, with 23 bases between.

V is TRBV5-5 and J is TRBJ2-2; D is uncertain. Trimming cost V 2 bases and J 7 bases, with 12 bases left between them. Germline V gives CDR1 SGHKS, CDR2 YYEKEE (reference sequence). This CDR3 has 14 residues. The CDR3 nucleotides are TGTGCCAGCAGCTTAGAAAAATTTCTCGGGGAGCTGTTTTTT. Amino acid sequence: CASSLEKFLGELFF.

The V gene is TRBV29-1, the J gene TRBJ2-3, with 8 bases identical to TRBD2. CDR3 length: 15 amino acids. Per the germline V gene, CDR1 is SQVTM and CDR2 is ANQGSEA. Trimming at V came to 4 bases and at J to 7 bases, leaving 13 bases not matched to a gene. The CDR3 reads CSVGGSGVTLNTQYF. The CDR3 DNA reads TGCAGCGTTGGAGGTAGCGGGGTCACTTTAAATACGCAGTATTTT.

The chain links TRBV2 to TRBJ1-1; a weak D match, TRBD1 (6 bases). Trimming removed 3 bases from V and 6 bases from J, with 11 bases in between. The CDR3 loop spans 13 amino acids. Germline V gene data show CDR1 as SNHLY and CDR2 as FYNNEI. CDR3 coding DNA: TGTGCCAGCAGTGAGCAGGGGTTCCCTGAAGCTTTCTTT. Its translation is CASSEQGFPEAFF.

This clone was seen only a few times. This chain joins TRBV6-5 and TRBJ1-5, with TRBD1 matching over 9 bases. Germline CDR1 and CDR2: MNHEY and SVGAGI. The V and J ends lost 5 bases and 3 bases, in that order; junction bases with no gene match: 5. CDR3 size: 15 residues. This CDR3 is CASSRTGDANQPQHF. DNA for the CDR3: TGTGCCAGCAGTAGGACAGGGGATGCCAATCAGCCCCAGCATTTT.

V usage is TRBV19 and J usage is TRBJ2-7, with unresolved D. Germline V gene lookup returns CDR1 LNHDA and CDR2 SQIVND (reference sequence). CDR3 length: 14 residues. Trimming stripped 0 bases from V and 0 bases from J, with 6 bases between. The CDR3 DNA sequence: TGTGCCAGTAGTATAGATGTCATCTCCTACGAGCAGTACTTC. Residues: CASSIDVISYEQYF.

The chain uses TRBV19 and TRBJ1-1, with D maybe TRBD1 (6 bases). V gave up 3 bases and J gave up 5 bases, with 13 bases separating them. Germline V gives CDR1 LNHDA, CDR2 SQIVND (reference sequence). The CDR3 contains 14 residues. DNA for the CDR3: TGTGCCAGTAGTATCGGGACACGGGCAACTGAAGCTTTCTTT. It encodes CASSIGTRATEAFF.

V is TRBV5-6 and J is TRBJ2-6; 7 bases fit TRBD1. There are 19 residues in the CDR3. Trimming took 6 bases from V and 0 from J; bases not matched to a gene: 15. Germline V gene data show CDR1 as SGHDT and CDR2 as YYEEEE. CDR3 nucleotide sequence: TGTGCCAGCAACTTCATCCGGGACAGAATTGCCTCTGGGGCCAACGTCCTGACTTTC. This encodes CASNFIRDRIASGANVLTF. Looking up the rest from reference TRBV5-6 and TRBJ2-6 gives the full variable domain: DAGVTQSPTHLIKTRGQQVTLRCSPKSGHDTVSWYQQALGQGPQFIFQYYEEEERQRGNFPDRFSGHQFPNYSSELNVNALLLGDSALYLCASNFIRDRIASGANVLTFGAGSRLTVL.

This chain uses TRBV28 with TRBJ2-1, with 9 bases lining up with TRBD2. Losses at the gene ends were 4 bases for V and 5 bases for J; bases not matched to a gene: 9. CDR3 length: 16 residues. Germline-derived CDR1 and CDR2 are MDHEN and SYDVKM. In DNA, the CDR3 is TGTGCCAGCAGTTCCTCCGGGACTAGCACACACAATGAGCAGTTCTTC. Its protein is CASSSSGTSTHNEQFF. Supplemented by reference TRBV28 and TRBJ2-1, the full variable domain reads DVKVTQSSRYLVKRTGEKVFLECVQDMDHENMFWYRQDPGLGLRLIYFSYDVKMKEKGDIPEGYSVSREKKERFSLILESASTNQTSMYLCASSSSGTSTHNEQFFGPGTRLTVL.

This clone was observed a handful of times. The chain is built from TRBV5-1 and TRBJ1-2, with D hard to call. Per the germline V gene, CDR1 is SGHRS and CDR2 is YFSETQ. CDR3 length equals 13 residues. Trimming took off 3 bases at V and 8 bases at J, with 14 bases between the two ends. The CDR3 region is CASSSSAAGGYTF. CDR3 nucleotide sequence: TGCGCCAGCAGCTCGTCGGCGGCGGGAGGCTACACCTTC.

The chain joins TRBV7-8 to TRBJ2-2, with 7 bases matching TRBD1. The ends lost 7 bases at V and 2 bases at J; junction bases unmatched: 7. This CDR3 region has 15 residues. CDR1 is SGHVS, CDR2 FQNEAQ, per germline. CDR3 in amino acids: CASTSWTGNTGELFF. The CDR3 nucleotides are TGTGCCAGCACCAGCTGGACAGGAAACACCGGGGAGCTGTTTTTT.

The chain carries TRBV19 and TRBJ2-3; D might be TRBD2 (7 bases). The CDR3 is 15 residues long. Trimming removed 4 bases at V and 2 bases at J, with 13 bases between. Germline CDR1 LNHDA, CDR2 SQIVND (reference sequence). CDR3 region: CASSTLGGPTDTQYF. The CDR3 coding sequence is TGTGCCAGTAGTACCCTCGGGGGGCCCACAGATACGCAGTATTTT.

The V call is TRBV7-3, the J call TRBJ2-2; D is unclear. Germline assignment: CDR1 SGHTA and CDR2 FQGTGA. The CDR3 totals 14 residues. The V gene lost 5 bases and the J gene lost 4 bases, with 11 bases spanning the gap. The CDR3 nucleotides are TGTGCCAGCAGCAAGACACTATCCACCGGGGAGCTGTTTTTT. Translation gives CASSKTLSTGELFF.

The chain recombines TRBV27 with TRBJ2-1, with a tentative D call TRBD2 (6 bases). The CDR3 consists of 17 residues. Germline assignment: CDR1 MNHEY and CDR2 SMNVEV (reference sequence). The V gene lost 2 bases and the J gene lost 5 bases, with 19 bases spanning the gap. CDR3 protein: CASSLNGGVPGDNEQFF. CDR3 bases: TGTGCCAGCAGTTTAAACGGCGGGGTACCGGGGGACAATGAGCAGTTCTTC.

V usage is TRBV5-1 and J usage is TRBJ2-5; D not certain. V lost 2 bases, J lost 2 bases, and 10 bases lay in between. Germline V gene sequence: CDR1 SGHRS, CDR2 YFSETQ. The length of the CDR3 is 14 residues. The CDR3 sequence: CASSLSITQETQYF. The CDR3 DNA is TGCGCCAGCAGCTTATCCATAACACAAGAGACCCAGTACTTC.

This chain connects TRBV9 to TRBJ2-1; D uncertain. This CDR3 has 15 amino acids. V was pared by 4 bases and J by 5 bases, with 16 bases between. Germline CDR1 reads SGDLS; CDR2 reads YYNGEE. CDR3 loop: CASSTGLARDNEQFF. Written as DNA, the CDR3 is TGTGCCAGCAGCACCGGATTAGCCCGGGACAATGAGCAGTTCTTC.

V gene TRBV6-1 combines with J gene TRBJ1-6; D not certain. Germline CDR1 and CDR2: MNHNS and SASEGT. V was trimmed by 2 bases and J by 6 bases, leaving 11 bases between them. This CDR3 comprises 15 residues. The CDR3 nucleotides are TGTGCCAGCAGTGAACCTTGGGCCAGTAATTCACCCCTCCACTTT. Translating it yields CASSEPWASNSPLHF.

This clone was detected a few times. This sequence joins TRBV28 and TRBJ1-2; D is possibly TRBD1 (6 bases). V dropped 2 bases and J dropped 8 bases, with 15 bases sitting between them. There are 14 residues in the CDR3. Germline V gene lookup returns CDR1 MDHEN and CDR2 SYDVKM. The DNA of the CDR3 is TGTGCCAGCAGTTTAGCGGGGGGCAGAGGGGGCTACACCTTC. Its protein is CASSLAGGRGGYTF.

The chain joins TRBV7-9 to TRBJ2-5; D may be TRBD1 or TRBD2 (5 bases each). The CDR3 contains 14 residues. Germline CDR1 is SEHNR and CDR2 is FQNEAQ (reference sequence). Trimming removed 5 bases from V and 5 bases from J, with 15 bases in between. The DNA for the CDR3 is TGTGCCAGCAGCGGTACTAGGGGCTCGGAGACCCAGTACTTC. It specifies CASSGTRGSETQYF.

CDR3 bases: TGTGCCAGCAGCTTGGCGGGGATGAACACTGAAGCTTTCTTT. Protein: CASSLAGMNTEAFF. The V gene is TRBV5-4, the J gene TRBJ1-1; D not certain. The CDR3 loop spans 14 amino acids. Germline CDR1 reads SGHNT; CDR2 reads YYREEE (reference sequence). V lost 0 bases and J lost 0, with 6 bases in between.

This clone appeared a few times. This rearrangement joins TRBV7-9 to TRBJ1-2; no definite D call. CDR3 length: 14 residues. V lost 3 bases and J lost 4, with 12 bases in between. CDR1 and CDR2 (germline): SEHNR, FQNEAQ (reference sequence). CDR3 sequence: CASSFQAAFYGYTF. The CDR3, as DNA: TGTGCCAGCAGCTTTCAGGCAGCATTCTATGGCTACACCTTC.

This chain links TRBV18 with TRBJ1-4; D is unclear. This CDR3 comprises 13 residues. Germline V lookup: CDR1 KGHSH, CDR2 LQKENI. V lost 6 bases, J lost 5 bases, and 10 bases lay in between. CDR3 in DNA: TGTGCCAGCTCTCGTGACCCCAATGAAAAACTGTTTTTT. Protein product: CASSRDPNEKLFF.